This T cell receptor beta chain is from a study of CD8 T cells in ankylosing spondylitis (dated by TCRdb to about 2017). Context from the whole study: To find TCR variants linked to disease, the study profiled T cell receptor beta repertoires in ankylosing spondylitis patients and healthy donors. In total, the full study cohort was made up of 100 to 140 healthy donors and 25 to 30 ankylosing spondylitis patients. Peripheral blood was sampled, and synovial fluid was also collected from ankylosing spondylitis patients. Overall study outcomes, separate from this receptor: Some motif variants were previously reported in synovial fluid and blood of reactive arthritis patients, suggesting common disease-initiation mechanisms. The disease-linked clones were reported to be significantly enriched in matched synovial fluid samples from ankylosing spondylitis patients. Blood from ankylosing spondylitis patients appeared to be characterized by a TCR beta motif made up of several highly homologous amino acid variants. The disease-linked clones showed a CD8+ phenotype and occurred at relatively low frequencies in peripheral blood.

Turning to this clonotype: Its recognized antigen is unknown. No base quality information exists; no much larger clone differs at one position.

CDR1 is given as SGHRS and CDR2 as YFSETQ, both from the germline V gene. V is cut by 2 bases and J by 5 bases, and the space between the germline ends is 21 bases. The CDR3, from cysteine to phenylalanine, totals 17 residues. The DNA shown is the 51-base CDR3, in frame from base 1. Data came from an Illumina HiSeq 2500. Quantitative 5'-RACE with molecular barcodes was used to prepare TCR beta libraries. In the source study's methods: Disease-linked TCR variants were identified with a new computational method built on a probabilistic model of VDJ rearrangement. The public reads were run again by TCRdb, first through fastp at Q25 and then through MiXCR, and only productive beta chains were kept. Here each entry gathers all rows of one CDR3 protein and keeps the most common genes and DNA. TCRdb, not the original authors, processed these V and J calls. The sample table shows roughly 280,000 distinct CDR3 sequences, and 20% are seen once. The ten largest clones take up 7.8% of the sample.

The receptor was derived from a male donor with ankylosing spondylitis or in good health (not recorded which). Recombination connected TRBV5-1 to TRBJ2-3; TRBD2 is a weak D gene call, 5 bases matching. What was sequenced was blood, either unsorted or a sorted T cell fraction (not recorded which). The sequenced DNA: TGCGCCAGCAGCTTTAATTTGTTCGGGGAAATAGGAGATACGCAGTATTTT. Translation gives CASSFNLFGEIGDTQYF.